This TCR beta chain was identified during a study of early T cells in non-severe SARS-CoV-2 infection. Background on the study: The input, bulk RNA from unsorted whole blood, was sequenced, and chains were unpaired. Study-wide points: The VDJdb matching leaned toward anti-spike CD8 responses and overlooked private and CD4 specificities.

This clonotype has ten or more counts. Antigen unknown. Germline loops: CDR1 SGHTA, CDR2 FQGNSA. The V end lost 5 bases, the J end lost 2 bases, and 13 bases lay between the germline ends. The CDR3 has 14 residues. Researchers tagged individual cDNA molecules with unique molecular identifiers. TCRdb re-derived calls from the 5' RACE reads in MiXCR, one entry per CDR3 protein. The sample contains some 61,000 distinct CDR3 sequences, 7% to 10% of which appear only once. Sequencing input: whole blood. This TCR was recovered from an adult who was a healthcare worker with PCR-confirmed SARS-CoV-2 infection or an uninfected control (not recorded which). The rearrangement uses TRBV7-2 and TRBJ2-7, with D hard to call. Written as DNA, the CDR3 is TGTGCCAGCAGCCTTAGTCTTGGCCCCTACGAGCAGTACTTC. This codes for CASSLSLGPYEQYF.